The clone carrying this T cell receptor (beta chain) was detected only a few times. What it binds is unknown. The CDR3 totals 12 residues. The J segment lost 7 bases and the V segment lost 1 base, leaving 4 bases of the junction unmatched. CDR1 is GTSNPN, CDR2 SVGIG, per germline (reference sequence). This specimen comes from a study of molecular identifiers for immune sequencing clone quantification. Overall study findings and caveats: Reportedly, one cell's Jurkat TCR RNA was detected within 1,200,000 naive CD8 cells.

Isolation of naive CD8 T cells was achieved by sorting on a CD8+CD4-CCR7+CD45RA+ phenotype. Libraries of bulk TCR were made by previously described methods (with listed TCR primers). TCRdb passed the PCR reads through MiXCR, listing each CDR3 protein once. This sample has more than 450,000 distinct CDR3 sequences; about a quarter occur once, and the top ten carry around 0.79%. The sequenced material came from naive CD8+ T cells from blood, with Jurkat cell RNA spiked in. Subset noted: FACS-sorted CD8+CD4-CCR7+CD45RA+ naive T cells. The gene calls are TRBV30 and TRBJ2-7, with 7 bases that match TRBD1. This clonotype originated in a human donor in good health. Some libraries in this study had Jurkat cell RNA spiked in. The CDR3 loop is CAWSGTGAEQYF. The CDR3 DNA sequence: TGTGCCTGGAGTGGTACAGGGGCTGAGCAGTACTTC.